Shown below are 21 T cell receptor beta chains from a single sample sequenced in a study of cytotoxic CD8 clonotypes in ibrutinib-treated CLL. Profiled with immunoSEQ multiplex PCR; TCRdb holds only in-frame clones, not every one. The sample records 200,000 to 250,000 clones, 70% being singletons. The sequenced sample was PBMCs, obtained after 12 months of ibrutinib treatment. The receptors were gathered from a human donor with chronic lymphocytic leukemia.

The chain uses TRBV27 and TRBJ2-1; 9 nucleotides match TRBD2. The length of the CDR3 is 14 residues. Germline V lookup: CDR1 MNHEY, CDR2 SMNVEV (reference sequence). The junction had 4 bases not matched to a gene; V was cut back by 3 bases and J by 7 bases. CDR3 in DNA: TGTGCCAGCAGTTTCCAAACTAGCGGGAATGAGCAGTTCTTC. Its translation is CASSFQTSGNEQFF.

V is TRBV27 and J is TRBJ2-7; D unclear. Trimming shortened V by 6 bases and J by 2 bases, and 2 bases separated the two germline ends. The CDR3 spans 10 residues. The V gene's germline CDR1 is MNHEY and CDR2 SMNVEV (reference sequence). In DNA, the CDR3 is TGTGCCAGCAGCCCCTACGAGCAGTACTTC. Encoded protein: CASSPYEQYF.

This clone came up a few times. The chain couples TRBV7-3 to TRBJ2-7, with 8 bases fitting TRBD1. Germline V gives CDR1 SGHTA, CDR2 FQGTGA. This CDR3 comprises 13 residues. With 3 bases clipped from V and 6 bases from J, the junction kept 4 bases outside the gene matches. CDR3 amino acids: CASSLGQVGEQYF. CDR3 coding DNA: TGTGCCAGCAGCTTGGGACAGGTCGGCGAGCAGTACTTC. The full variable domain, its missing parts supplied by reference TRBV7-3 and TRBJ2-7, is GAGVSQTPSNKVTEKGKYVELRCDPISGHTALYWYRQSLGQGPEFLIYFQGTGAADDSGLPNDRFFAVRPEGSVSTLKIQRTERGDSAVYLCASSLGQVGEQYFGPGTRLTVT.

This chain links TRBV7-2 with TRBJ2-3; no definite D call. Germline V gene lookup returns CDR1 SGHTA and CDR2 FQGNSA. The CDR3 loop spans 10 amino acids. V was shortened by 5 bases and J by 7 bases, with 4 bases between the two germline ends. In DNA form, the CDR3 reads TGTGCCAGCAGCATAAATACGCAGTATTTT. It encodes CASSINTQYF.

This clone was detected only once. This sequence joins TRBV7-3 and TRBJ2-5; TRBD2 agrees at 12 bases. The CDR3 spans 15 residues. Germline V gives CDR1 SGHTA, CDR2 FQGTGA. The V segment lost 2 bases and the J segment 5 bases; nucleotides outside the gene matches: 3. This chain's CDR3 is CASSLRLAGGETQYF. The CDR3 bases are TGTGCCAGCAGCTTACGTCTAGCGGGAGGGGAGACCCAGTACTTC.

The chain uses TRBV10-2 and TRBJ1-3, with D unresolved. The CDR3 has 13 residues. The germline V gene has CDR1 WSHSY and CDR2 SAAADI. With 7 bases removed from V and 0 bases from J, the gap between germline ends came to 7 bases. CDR3 DNA sequence: TGCGCCAGCAAGCAGTCCTCTGGAAACACCATATATTTT. Protein: CASKQSSGNTIYF.

Here the CDR3 DNA reads TGTGCCAGCAGCTATGACAGACATAGCAATCAGCCCCAGCATTTT. Protein: CASSYDRHSNQPQHF. This chain uses TRBV11-2 with TRBJ1-5, with D possibly TRBD1 on 5 matching bases. Trimming removed 4 bases at V and 0 bases at J, with 10 bases between. Looked up from germline, CDR1 is SGHAT and CDR2 is FQNNGV. The CDR3 totals 15 residues.

V gene TRBV19 combines with J gene TRBJ1-1; perhaps TRBD1 as D (5 bases). Germline values: CDR1 LNHDA, CDR2 SQIVND (reference sequence). Trimming removed 2 bases from V and 0 bases from J, with 7 bases in between. This CDR3 has 14 amino acids. The CDR3 DNA follows: TGTGCCAGTAGTATAAGGACACTGAACACTGAAGCTTTCTTT. This encodes CASSIRTLNTEAFF.

J is TRBJ1-4 and V is TRBV30; 9 nucleotides match TRBD1. The CDR3 spans 13 residues. Trimming removed 4 bases from V and 5 bases from J; junction bases left unmatched: 2. Germline loops: CDR1 GTSNPN, CDR2 SVGIG (reference sequence). For the CDR3, the DNA is TGTGCCTGGACGGGACAGGGAAATGAAAAACTGTTTTTT. This sequence encodes CAWTGQGNEKLFF.

The chain uses TRBV7-2 and TRBJ2-1; D gene ambiguous. V lost 5 bases, J lost 4 bases, and 9 bases lay in between. The CDR3 spans 13 residues. The V gene's germline CDR1 is SGHTA and CDR2 FQGNSA. This chain's CDR3 is CASSNQRYNEQFF. DNA for the CDR3: TGTGCCAGCAGCAATCAAAGATACAATGAGCAGTTCTTC.

This chain links TRBV27 with TRBJ2-2, with D perhaps matching TRBD2 (6 bases). Germline CDR1 reads MNHEY; CDR2 reads SMNVEV (reference sequence). Between the trimmed V and J ends, which lost 4 bases and 2 bases, there was a span of 17 bases. The CDR3 length is 17 residues. The chain's CDR3 is CASSSPSAGTNTGELFF. The DNA for the CDR3 is TGTGCCAGCAGTTCCCCCTCTGCCGGGACTAACACCGGGGAGCTGTTTTTT.

V and J are TRBV4-3 and TRBJ1-4; a weak D match, TRBD1 (6 bases). Trimming stripped 7 bases from V and 7 bases from J, with 19 bases between. Germline CDR1 and CDR2: LGHNA and YSLEER. The CDR3 totals 15 residues. Here the CDR3 DNA reads TGCGCCAGCACCCCAGGGGAGGGGTTGGGTGAAAAACTGTTTTTT. Translated: CASTPGEGLGEKLFF.

The rearrangement uses TRBV19 and TRBJ1-1, with TRBD1 identical over 10 bases. Germline V gene data show CDR1 as LNHDA and CDR2 as SQIVND (reference sequence). CDR3 length equals 12 residues. The CDR3 DNA follows: TGTGTTGTGGGACAGGGGTTCACTGAAGCTTTCTTT. This gives the protein CVVGQGFTEAFF.

This chain links TRBV19 with TRBJ1-1; D may be TRBD1 (5 bases). Trimming shortened V by 3 bases and J by 5 bases, and 16 bases separated the two germline ends. The CDR3 loop spans 15 amino acids. From germline, CDR1 is LNHDA and CDR2 SQIVND (reference sequence). The CDR3 region has the DNA TGTGCCAGTAGTATTGGAGAGACAGTGGGGACTGAAGCTTTCTTT. Its protein product is CASSIGETVGTEAFF.

This clone was recorded a few times. V and J are TRBV5-6 and TRBJ2-5; D is undetermined. The V end lost 4 bases, the J end lost 1 base, and 2 bases lay between the germline ends. The CDR3 totals 11 residues. CDR1 and CDR2 (germline): SGHDT, YYEEEE. This chain's CDR3 is CASSIQETQYF. The CDR3, as DNA: TGTGCCAGCAGCATCCAAGAGACCCAGTACTTC.

This clone was detected only a few times. The chain recombines TRBV10-1 with TRBJ2-7; possibly TRBD1 or TRBD2 for D (5 bases each). V lost 4 bases and J 2 bases, leaving 21 bases between the germline ends. The germline CDR1 and CDR2 sequences are WNHNN and SYGVQD (reference sequence). CDR3 length: 17 residues. The DNA of the CDR3 is TGCGCCAGCAGTGGTTGGCGAGGGGCGTTGATACCCTACGAGCAGTACTTC. Residues: CASSGWRGALIPYEQYF.

J is TRBJ1-4 and V is TRBV11-2, with D possibly matching TRBD1 (5 bases). Germline V gene sequence: CDR1 SGHAT, CDR2 FQNNGV. CDR3 length: 13 amino acids. The ends were cut back, 8 bases at V and 7 bases at J, with 14 bases in the middle. The CDR3 is CASSEGPFEKLFF. CDR3 DNA sequence: TGTGCCAGCTCGGAGGGGCCGTTTGAAAAACTGTTTTTT. Full variable domain (rest looked up from reference TRBV11-2 and TRBJ1-4): EAGVAQSPRYKIIEKRQSVAFWCNPISGHATLYWYQQILGQGPKLLIQFQNNGVVDDSQLPKDRFSAERLKGVDSTLKIQPAKLEDSAVYLCASSEGPFEKLFFGSGTQLSVL.

This sequence joins TRBV7-3 and TRBJ2-3, with TRBD1 identical over 8 bases. This CDR3 contains 14 residues. Trimming cost V 5 bases and J 6 bases; bases outside gene matches: 7. Per germline, CDR1 SGHTA and CDR2 FQGTGA. The CDR3, as DNA: TGTGCCAGCAGCCCGGACAGGGTCTCTGATACGCAGTATTTT. Encoded protein: CASSPDRVSDTQYF. The whole variable domain, remainder taken from reference TRBV7-3 and TRBJ2-3, is GAGVSQTPSNKVTEKGKYVELRCDPISGHTALYWYRQSLGQGPEFLIYFQGTGAADDSGLPNDRFFAVRPEGSVSTLKIQRTERGDSAVYLCASSPDRVSDTQYFGPGTRLTVL.

The chain joins TRBV29-1 to TRBJ1-3; D gene ambiguous. CDR1 and CDR2 from the germline V gene are SQVTM and ANQGSEA. There are 14 residues in the CDR3. V lost 6 bases, J lost 4 bases, and 16 bases lay in between. CDR3 region: CSVRGLDSGNTIYF. As DNA, the CDR3 is TGCAGCGTCCGTGGATTGGATTCAGGAAACACCATATATTTT.

The V call is TRBV7-2, the J call TRBJ2-3, with TRBD2 identical over 14 bases. The CDR3 extends over 19 amino acids. Germline trimming cut 5 bases from V and 6 bases from J; bases unmatched to any gene: 16. CDR1 and CDR2 (germline): SGHTA, FQGNSA. The CDR3 protein is CASSPQWGLAGAMGDTQYF. Written as DNA, the CDR3 is TGTGCCAGCAGCCCGCAATGGGGACTAGCGGGAGCGATGGGTGATACGCAGTATTTT.

The V and J genes are TRBV6-4 and TRBJ1-2; 8 bases line up with TRBD1. J gave up 3 bases and V 4 bases, and 19 bases lay outside the gene matches. Germline CDR1 and CDR2: MRHNA and SNTAGT. The CDR3 sequence is 19 residues long. CDR3 sequence: CASSAALGIGQGGYYGYTF. CDR3 coding DNA: TGTGCCAGCAGTGCCGCCCTTGGGATCGGACAGGGAGGATACTATGGCTACACCTTC.